The 2 T cell receptor beta chains listed next were all sequenced from one sample in a study of beta chain features in type 1 diabetes. Investigators reverse transcribed all isolated RNA, so they sequenced expressed TCRB transcripts. Data came from immunoSEQ multiplex PCR; TCRdb stores just in-frame clones and leaves some out. Of about 220,000 clones in the sample, approximately 10% were seen once. Sequenced: central memory CD4+ T cells from blood. These receptors were obtained from a man aged 18 to 29 in good health.

The V gene is TRBV2, the J gene TRBJ2-3; no clear D. The CDR3 consists of 15 residues. Germline V lookup: CDR1 SNHLY, CDR2 FYNNEI. V was clipped by 3 bases and J by 0 bases, with 10 bases between them. CDR3 sequence: CASSDALSSTDTQYF. CDR3 sequence (DNA): TGTGCCAGCAGTGACGCACTTTCTAGCACAGATACGCAGTATTTT.

This clone showed up just a few times. The chain couples TRBV2 to TRBJ2-1; D remains unclear. Germline V gives CDR1 SNHLY, CDR2 FYNNEI. The V end lost 8 bases, the J end lost 5 bases, and 4 bases lay between the germline ends. There are 10 residues in the CDR3. The CDR3 DNA follows: TGTGCCAGCGAGGACAATGAGCAGTTCTTC. It codes for CASEDNEQFF.